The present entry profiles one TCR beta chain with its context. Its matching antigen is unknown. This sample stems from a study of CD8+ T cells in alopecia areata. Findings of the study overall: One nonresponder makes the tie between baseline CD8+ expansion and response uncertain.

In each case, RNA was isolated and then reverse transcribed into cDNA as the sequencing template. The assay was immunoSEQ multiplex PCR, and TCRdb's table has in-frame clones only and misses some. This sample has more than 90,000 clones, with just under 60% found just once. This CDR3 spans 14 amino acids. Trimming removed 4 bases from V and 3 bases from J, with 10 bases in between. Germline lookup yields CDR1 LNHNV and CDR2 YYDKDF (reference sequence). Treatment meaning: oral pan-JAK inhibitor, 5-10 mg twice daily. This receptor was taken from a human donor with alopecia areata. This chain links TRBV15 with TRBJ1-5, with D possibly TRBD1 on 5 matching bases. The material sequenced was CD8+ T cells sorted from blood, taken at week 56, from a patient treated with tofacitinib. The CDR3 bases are TGTGCCACCAGCAATCGGGGCTTCAATCAGCCCCAGCATTTT. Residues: CATSNRGFNQPQHF.